The next 30 T cell receptor beta chains were all read from a single sample in a study of blood T cells in healthy people across ages. Primers used in a second PCR of roughly 6 to 12 cycles were a sample-barcoded 5' primer and a J-beta primer mix. TCRdb re-called the 5' RACE reads through MiXCR, storing one row per CDR3 protein. The table has hundreds of thousands of distinct CDR3 sequences, about 55% seen once. Material for sequencing was blood. These receptor sequences come from an elderly man in good health.

The J gene is TRBJ2-1, the V gene TRBV7-3; possible D gene TRBD2, 6 bases. V lost 5 bases to trimming and J lost 5 bases, with 13 bases between them. CDR1 and CDR2 from the germline V gene are SGHTA and FQGTGA. There are 14 residues in the CDR3. In nucleotides, the CDR3 is TGTGCCAGCAGCCGGCGGGAAAACGACAATGAGCAGTTCTTC. Protein product: CASSRRENDNEQFF.

The chain has TRBV10-3 and TRBJ2-1, with D possibly TRBD2 on 5 matching bases. Germline CDR1 is ENHRY and CDR2 is SYGVKD. V was cut by 6 bases and J by 0 bases, with 6 bases left in between. The CDR3 is 13 residues long. As DNA, the CDR3 is TGTGCCATCAGAGAGGGCTCCTACAATGAGCAGTTCTTC. This sequence encodes CAIREGSYNEQFF.

This rearrangement joins TRBV7-6 to TRBJ2-3; 11 nucleotides line up with TRBD2. The germline CDR1 and CDR2 sequences are SGHVS and FNYEAQ. The CDR3 is 19 amino acids. With V trimmed by 1 base and J by 8 bases, 17 bases remained unmatched. The CDR3 protein is CASSLGDTSGSPTIVTQYF. The CDR3 region has the DNA TGTGCCAGCAGCTTAGGGGACACTAGCGGGAGTCCCACGATAGTTACGCAGTATTTT.

V gene TRBV20-1 combines with J gene TRBJ2-4; 7 bases map to TRBD2. The tail of the sequence fits TRBJ2-5 better, so the J call may be wrong. The CDR3 runs 15 residues. The germline V gene encodes CDR1 DFQATT and CDR2 SNEGSKA (reference sequence). The CDR3 region is CSARDIGRVRETQYF. The DNA for the CDR3 is TGCAGTGCTAGAGATATTGGGAGGGTTCGGGAGACCCAGTACTTC.

The chain recombines TRBV12-3 or TRBV12-4 with TRBJ2-1, with D possibly matching TRBD2 (6 bases). V lost 5 bases, J lost 3 bases, and 11 bases lay in between. The CDR3 runs to 14 residues. CDR3 DNA: TGTGCCAGCAGTGCTAGCGCGGTCTACAATGAGCAGTTCTTC. It encodes CASSASAVYNEQFF.

DNA for the CDR3: TGTGCCAGCAGCCTACCCATCCGGGGGCCCAGCTCCTACGAGCAGTACTTC. Translation: CASSLPIRGPSSYEQYF. The rearrangement joins TRBV7-6 to TRBJ2-7, with D perhaps matching TRBD1 or TRBD2 (6 bases each). In germline, CDR1 is SGHVS, CDR2 FNYEAQ. V dropped 5 bases and J dropped 0 bases, with 20 bases sitting between them. The CDR3 is made up of 17 amino acids. Full variable domain (missing parts from reference TRBV7-6 and TRBJ2-7): GAGVSQSPRYKVTKRGQDVALRCDPISGHVSLYWYRQALGQGPEFLTYFNYEAQQDKSGLPNDRFSAERPEGSISTLTIQRTEQRDSAMYRCASSLPIRGPSSYEQYFGPGTRLTVT.

This clonotype was seen a handful of times. The V and J genes are TRBV20-1 and TRBJ2-1, with D maybe TRBD2 (6 bases). CDR3 length equals 12 residues. V was shortened by 6 bases and J by 7 bases, with 13 bases between the two germline ends. From germline, CDR1 is DFQATT and CDR2 SNEGSKA (reference sequence). The CDR3 coding sequence is TGCAGTGCCCCGATGGGGGGTAATGAGCAGTTCTTC. It yields the protein CSAPMGGNEQFF.

V usage is TRBV5-1 and J usage is TRBJ1-5, with D perhaps matching TRBD1 (5 bases). This CDR3 region has 13 residues. CDR1 and CDR2 from the germline V gene are SGHRS and YFSETQ. The V gene lost 5 bases and the J gene lost 5 bases, with 11 bases spanning the gap. The CDR3, as DNA: TGCGCCAGCAGACCTGACAGAGATCAGCCCCAGCATTTT. This gives the protein CASRPDRDQPQHF.

The chain is built from TRBV7-2 and TRBJ1-5, with TRBD1 identical over 9 bases. This CDR3 comprises 18 residues. With V trimmed by 1 base and J by 2 bases, 9 bases remained unmatched. Looked up from germline, CDR1 is SGHTA and CDR2 is FQGNSA. The CDR3 is CASSLVGTGRVGNQPQHF. The CDR3 DNA is TGTGCCAGCAGCTTAGTCGGGACAGGGCGGGTTGGCAATCAGCCCCAGCATTTT.

The rearrangement joins TRBV28 to TRBJ1-2; no reliable D call. The germline V and J ends were trimmed by 6 bases and 3 bases, with 11 bases remaining between them. CDR1 and CDR2 from the germline V gene are MDHEN and SYDVKM. This CDR3 is 13 amino acids long. Written as DNA, the CDR3 is TGTGCCAGCAGCCAGGACCGAGACTATGGCTACACCTTC. Translation gives CASSQDRDYGYTF.

The rearrangement uses TRBV5-1 and TRBJ2-1; no reliable D call. V shed 3 bases and J shed 8 bases, with 6 bases lying between them. The CDR3 is made up of 11 amino acids. Germline values: CDR1 SGHRS, CDR2 YFSETQ. CDR3 sequence: CASSWKYEQFF. The CDR3 DNA reads TGCGCCAGCAGCTGGAAGTATGAGCAGTTCTTC.

The V gene is TRBV2, the J gene TRBJ1-2; no firm D call. This CDR3 is built from 13 residues. The V end was cut by 3 bases, the J end by 8 bases, with 13 bases between. CDR1 and CDR2 (germline): SNHLY, FYNNEI. The CDR3 is CASSEDALGGYTF. CDR3 nucleotide sequence: TGTGCCAGCAGTGAGGACGCACTTGGGGGCTACACCTTC.

In this sample, this clonotype turned up a few times. This sequence joins TRBV10-2 and TRBJ2-7, with 13 bases identical to TRBD2. V shed 4 bases, J shed 9 bases, and the junction held 12 bases outside the gene matches. Germline V gene data show CDR1 as WSHSY and CDR2 as SAAADI. The CDR3 is 16 residues long. DNA for the CDR3: TGCGCCAGCAGTGGAAGAGGGACTAGCGGGAATCAGGGGCAGTACTTC. Encoded protein: CASSGRGTSGNQGQYF.

This clonotype was observed a handful of times. V usage is TRBV4-1 and J usage is TRBJ2-6; no clear D. V dropped 1 base and J dropped 0 bases, with 16 bases sitting between them. CDR1 and CDR2 (germline): MGHRA, YSYEKL. This CDR3 comprises 19 residues. The CDR3 sequence is CASSQGARGSLSGANVLTF. In DNA, the CDR3 is TGCGCCAGCAGCCAAGGAGCGCGCGGTTCCCTCTCTGGGGCCAACGTCCTGACTTTC.

Only a few counts were recorded for this clonotype. The chain employs TRBV6-5 and TRBJ1-2; 10 bases match TRBD1. The germline V gene encodes CDR1 MNHEY and CDR2 SVGAGI. The CDR3 has 13 amino acids. J gave up 6 bases and V 6 bases, and 4 bases lay outside the gene matches. The CDR3 DNA is TGTGCCAGCAGCTGGGACAGGGGCGATGGCTACACCTTC. Translated: CASSWDRGDGYTF.

The chain links TRBV14 to TRBJ1-2; 10 bases map to TRBD1. CDR1 is SGHDN, CDR2 FVKESK, per germline. This CDR3 has 15 amino acids. V lost 2 bases, J lost 5 bases, and 5 bases stayed unmatched. The CDR3 DNA reads TGTGCCAGCAGCCAACCGGGACAGGGGCTGTATGGCTACACCTTC. The encoded protein is CASSQPGQGLYGYTF.

The chain uses TRBV15 and TRBJ2-7, with 9 nucleotides matching TRBD1. Trimming at V came to 3 bases and at J to 0 bases, leaving 6 bases not matched to a gene. The CDR3 loop spans 16 amino acids. The V gene's germline CDR1 is LNHNV and CDR2 YYDKDF (reference sequence). The CDR3 sequence: CATSSGTGKSSYEQYF. CDR3 coding DNA: TGTGCCACCAGCAGTGGGACAGGGAAGAGCTCCTACGAGCAGTACTTC.

This clonotype was seen only a few times. This chain uses TRBV25-1 with TRBJ2-7; 11 positions agree with TRBD2. The V gene end was trimmed by 4 bases and the J gene end by 0 bases; junction bases not matched to a gene: 2. The germline V gene has CDR1 MGHDK and CDR2 SYGVNS. CDR3 length: 15 amino acids. The CDR3, as DNA: TGTGCCAGCAGTGGACTAGCGGGGAGCTCCTACGAGCAGTACTTC. Amino acids: CASSGLAGSSYEQYF.

This clonotype was observed a handful of times. This chain connects TRBV5-1 to TRBJ2-1, with 10 bases fitting TRBD2. The CDR3 is 15 residues long. V was pared by 2 bases and J by 8 bases, with 7 bases of the junction left unmatched. CDR1 and CDR2 from the germline V gene are SGHRS and YFSETQ. CDR3: CASSLSSGSSYEQFF. The CDR3 nucleotides are TGCGCCAGCAGCTTATCTAGCGGGAGCAGCTATGAGCAGTTCTTC.

This chain uses TRBV20-1 with TRBJ1-2; D is perhaps TRBD1 (6 bases). This CDR3 spans 13 amino acids. The V and J ends lost 5 bases and 8 bases respectively, with 18 bases between them. The germline CDR1 and CDR2 sequences are DFQATT and SNEGSKA (reference sequence). DNA of the CDR3: TGCAGTGCTGCTCGGGACACCACTAGCGGCTACACCTTC. Amino acids: CSAARDTTSGYTF.

This clonotype has only one observation. This chain links TRBV20-1 with TRBJ1-6; D gene unclear. CDR1 and CDR2 from the germline V gene are DFQATT and SNEGSKA (reference sequence). The CDR3 is 15 residues long. V lost 3 bases and J 3 bases, leaving 12 bases between the germline ends. CDR3 nucleotide sequence: TGCAGTGCTAGTTGGCAGCTGGGCTATAATTCACCCCTCCACTTT. As protein: CSASWQLGYNSPLHF.

As regards this clonotype: A much larger clonotype is one base distant, so this may be a read error. The gene calls are TRBV20-1 and TRBJ2-4; D unclear. The DNA matches TRBJ2-7 better at its end, which makes the J call doubtful. Germline V gene lookup returns CDR1 DFQATT and CDR2 SNEGSKA (reference sequence). The CDR3 totals 12 residues. CDR3 nucleotides: TGCAGTGCTAGAGACTGGGCCTACGAGCAGTACTTC. Residues: CSARDWAYEQYF.

The count of this clonotype is one. The chain recombines TRBV20-1 with TRBJ2-5; D remains ambiguous. The tail of the sequence fits TRBJ2-7 better, so the J call may be wrong. CDR1 is DFQATT and CDR2 is SNEGSKA in the germline V gene (reference sequence). The CDR3 covers 15 residues. This chain's CDR3 is CSARSKSGNGYEQYF. For the CDR3, the DNA is TGCAGTGCTAGATCTAAGTCGGGTAACGGGTACGAGCAGTACTTC.

The chain is built from TRBV25-1 and TRBJ2-7; D ambiguous. This CDR3 is built from 12 residues. V lost 3 bases and J lost 2, with 5 bases in between. Germline CDR1 is MGHDK and CDR2 is SYGVNS. CDR3 protein: CASSDTPYEQYF. CDR3 nucleotide sequence: TGTGCCAGCAGTGACACCCCCTACGAGCAGTACTTC.

This rearrangement joins TRBV25-1 to TRBJ2-1; TRBD1 matches at 10 bases. The germline V gene encodes CDR1 MGHDK and CDR2 SYGVNS. Trimming cost V 6 bases and J 8 bases; bases outside gene matches: 10. This CDR3 has 15 residues. The CDR3 coding sequence is TGTGCCAGCAGAGGCCGGGACAGGGGTCTCGATGAGCAGTTCTTC. This sequence encodes CASRGRDRGLDEQFF.

V is TRBV2 and J is TRBJ2-5, with a possible D match to TRBD1 (6 bases). CDR1 is SNHLY, CDR2 FYNNEI, per germline. Trimming removed 4 bases at V and 11 bases at J, with 17 bases between. There are 13 residues in the CDR3. The CDR3 nucleotides read TGTGCCAGCAGTGGACAGGCGAACAATGAGCAGTACTTC. Translation: CASSGQANNEQYF.

A word on this clonotype: An end of the junction does not agree with germline; a read error may underlie this. This sequence joins TRBV7-2 and TRBJ2-2; a weak D match, TRBD2 (5 bases). CDR1 is SGHTA, CDR2 FQGNSA, per germline. CDR3 length: 14 amino acids. Here the CDR3 reads CAGSPDPGTGELFF. CDR3 coding DNA: TGTGCCGGCAGCCCGGATCCGGGAACCGGGGAGCTGTTTTTT.

This clonotype was observed a few times. V usage is TRBV11-1 and J usage is TRBJ2-5; 11 bases align to TRBD2. The V segment lost 5 bases and the J segment 4 bases; nucleotides outside the gene matches: 9. The CDR3 contains 16 residues. Germline CDR1 SGHAT, CDR2 FQDESV (reference sequence). In nucleotides, the CDR3 is TGTGCCAGCAGCCCTATTCGACTAGCGGGACGAGAGACCCAGTACTTC. It is translated as CASSPIRLAGRETQYF.

This clonotype was counted only a few times. The chain combines TRBV10-3 with TRBJ2-7, with TRBD1 matching 7 bases. The trim removed 6 bases at V and 7 bases at J, leaving 15 bases unmatched. The CDR3 totals 15 residues. The V gene's germline CDR1 is ENHRY and CDR2 SYGVKD. The CDR3 region has the DNA TGTGCCATCAGCCCAAAACAGGGGTCGGCGTGGGAGCAGTACTTC. Translated: CAISPKQGSAWEQYF.

This clonotype was recorded many times. The rearrangement joins TRBV20-1 to TRBJ2-7, with TRBD2 matching over 14 bases. J gave up 7 bases and V 5 bases, and 10 bases lay outside the gene matches. This CDR3 has 15 residues. Germline V gives CDR1 DFQATT, CDR2 SNEGSKA (reference sequence). Here the CDR3 reads CSAAPTSGRASEQYF. For the CDR3, the DNA is TGCAGTGCTGCCCCGACTAGCGGGAGGGCCAGTGAGCAGTACTTC.